These 12 T cell receptor beta chains were all obtained from the same sample, sequenced in a study of shared clonotypes between healthy human individuals. Only in-frame clones appear in the TCRdb table, and some are missing; sequencing was by immunoSEQ multiplex PCR. The sample records approximately 1.5 million clones, around 98.5% being singletons. The sample was naive CD4+ T cells sorted from blood. Noted subset: CD45RA+ positively selected. Every receptor here comes from a man aged 25-45 years in good health.

The chain joins TRBV5-1 to TRBJ2-2; D is possibly TRBD1 (6 bases). The ends were cut back, 4 bases at V and 5 bases at J, with 21 bases in the middle. The CDR3 extends over 17 amino acids. The germline gives CDR1 SGHRS, CDR2 YFSETQ. The CDR3 DNA is TGCGCCAGCAGCAATTCACCGAGAAGGGGGAGTACCGGGGAGCTGTTTTTT. It translates to CASSNSPRRGSTGELFF.

The gene calls are TRBV14 and TRBJ2-3, with a tentative D call TRBD2 (5 bases). Between the trimmed V and J ends, which lost 5 bases and 2 bases, there was a span of 17 bases. This CDR3 spans 16 amino acids. CDR1 is SGHDN, CDR2 FVKESK, per germline. Here the CDR3 DNA reads TGTGCCAGCAGCTCTCTACGGCTCCGGGACACAGATACGCAGTATTTT. Translated: CASSSLRLRDTDTQYF.

This rearrangement joins TRBV12-5 to TRBJ1-1; tentatively, D is TRBD1 (6 bases). There are 18 residues in the CDR3. The germline V gene has CDR1 LGHNT and CDR2 FRNRAP. V lost 7 bases and J 1 base, leaving 25 bases between the germline ends. The CDR3 spells CASASTVGDTLRNTEAFF. As DNA, the CDR3 is TGTGCTAGTGCCTCTACAGTGGGGGACACGCTAAGGAACACTGAAGCTTTCTTT.

The J gene is TRBJ1-1, the V gene TRBV27; D is uncertain. The CDR3 runs to 14 residues. Trimming pared 2 bases from V and 1 base from J, leaving 8 bases between. Germline loops: CDR1 MNHEY, CDR2 SMNVEV (reference sequence). In DNA form, the CDR3 reads TGTGCCAGCAGTTTAAAGCCCACGAACACTGAAGCTTTCTTT. Residues: CASSLKPTNTEAFF.

The CDR3 spells CASSLGREGYNEQFF. CDR3 nucleotides: TGTGCCAGCAGCCTCGGGAGGGAAGGCTACAATGAGCAGTTCTTC. The J gene is TRBJ2-1, the V gene TRBV7-7; 8 nucleotides agree with TRBD2. The CDR3 has 15 amino acids. V lost 5 bases, J lost 3 bases, and 6 bases stayed unmatched. Germline-derived CDR1 and CDR2 are SSHAT and FNYEAQ (reference sequence).

J is TRBJ2-5 and V is TRBV7-8, with 9 bases aligning to TRBD1. The junction had 12 bases not matched to a gene; V was cut back by 2 bases and J by 5 bases. CDR3 length: 17 amino acids. The germline gives CDR1 SGHVS, CDR2 FQNEAQ. CDR3 sequence reads: CASSLHRGRDGLETQYF. As DNA, the CDR3 is TGTGCCAGCAGCTTACACAGGGGGCGGGATGGTCTTGAGACCCAGTACTTC.

To note about this clone: This sample also contains other DNA sequences that code for the same CDR3. V usage is TRBV11-2 and J usage is TRBJ2-3; the D gene is possibly TRBD2 (6 bases). The V end was cut by 1 base, the J end by 4 bases, with 6 bases between. CDR1 is SGHAT and CDR2 is FQNNGV in the germline V gene. The CDR3 has 13 amino acids. CDR3 nucleotide sequence: TGTGCCAGCAGCTTAGCGGGAGCAGATACGCAGTATTTT. Translated: CASSLAGADTQYF.

The rearrangement joins TRBV5-4 to TRBJ2-3; 9 bases map to TRBD2. The CDR3 has 15 residues. Trimming at V came to 6 bases and at J to 0 bases, leaving 5 bases not matched to a gene. Germline assignment: CDR1 SGHNT and CDR2 YYREEE (reference sequence). The CDR3 coding sequence is TGTGCCAGCACACTAGCGGGCTCTAGCACAGATACGCAGTATTTT. This translates into CASTLAGSSTDTQYF.

The genes are TRBV7-6 and TRBJ2-3, with D possibly called TRBD1 or TRBD2 (5 bases each). Trimming took off 3 bases at V and 0 bases at J, with 10 bases between the two ends. The CDR3 is 15 residues long. Per the germline V gene, CDR1 is SGHVS and CDR2 is FNYEAQ. The CDR3 protein is CASSLAGGSTDTQYF. The CDR3 DNA sequence: TGTGCCAGCAGCTTGGCTGGGGGAAGCACAGATACGCAGTATTTT. Looking up the rest from reference TRBV7-6 and TRBJ2-3 gives the full variable domain: GAGVSQSPRYKVTKRGQDVALRCDPISGHVSLYWYRQALGQGPEFLTYFNYEAQQDKSGLPNDRFSAERPEGSISTLTIQRTEQRDSAMYRCASSLAGGSTDTQYFGPGTRLTVL.

The chain is built from TRBV7-2 and TRBJ2-2, with no clear D. V was cut by 5 bases and J by 6 bases, with 10 bases left in between. CDR1 and CDR2 from the germline V gene are SGHTA and FQGNSA. The CDR3 is made up of 13 amino acids. CDR3 in amino acids: CASSPSMAGELFF. The CDR3 DNA reads TGTGCCAGCAGCCCCTCTATGGCCGGGGAGCTGTTTTTT.

This sequence joins TRBV11-3 and TRBJ2-3; 7 bases map to TRBD2. Germline V gene sequence: CDR1 SGHNT, CDR2 YENEEA. The V and J ends lost 5 bases and 0 bases, in that order; junction bases with no gene match: 11. This CDR3 spans 17 amino acids. DNA for the CDR3: TGTGCCAGCAGCCCCGGGGACTACCACACTAGCACAGATACGCAGTATTTT. Amino acids: CASSPGDYHTSTDTQYF.

The chain couples TRBV14 to TRBJ2-7; D not resolved. Per germline, CDR1 SGHDN and CDR2 FVKESK. This CDR3 is 12 amino acids long. V was shortened by 6 bases and J by 5 bases, with 11 bases between the two germline ends. CDR3 residues: CASSHTSHEQYF. The CDR3 bases are TGTGCCAGCAGTCACACATCGCACGAGCAGTACTTC.